This T cell receptor beta chain is drawn from a study of CD8 T cells in ankylosing spondylitis. Study-level points and caveats: In ankylosing spondylitis patients, matched synovial fluid reportedly showed significant enrichment of disease-linked clones. Relatively scarce in peripheral blood, disease-linked clones were CD8+. What seemed typical of ankylosing spondylitis blood was a TCR beta motif built from several highly homologous variants.

This clonotype was seen only a few times. No antigen is known for it. Construction of TCR beta libraries was performed using quantitative 5'-RACE with molecular barcodes. One entry per CDR3 protein results from TCRdb running MiXCR on the 5' RACE reads. The data hold about 330,000 distinct CDR3 sequences, with 8% observed a single time. The CDR3 is made up of 16 amino acids. The germline CDR1 and CDR2 sequences are SGHRS and YFSETQ. With V trimmed by 0 bases and J by 2 bases, 4 bases remained unmatched. Sequencing used blood, either unsorted or a sorted T cell fraction (not recorded which). This sequence originates from a male donor with ankylosing spondylitis. The chain links TRBV5-1 to TRBJ2-1; TRBD2 matches at 8 bases. CDR3 bases: TGCGCCAGCAGCTTGGTCCTAGCGGGCCCCTACAATGAGCAGTTCTTC. Residues: CASSLVLAGPYNEQFF.